Listed here are 22 T cell receptor beta chains from one sample, sequenced in a study of Graves' ophthalmopathy and Graves' hyperthyroidism (dated by TCRdb to about 2018). Sequenced on an Illumina HiSeq 2000. For repertoire sequencing, the TCR beta CDR3 regions were amplified from RNA transcripts. The first round was an RT-PCR using HTBI primers with the Qiagen OneStep RT-PCR kit, and this first round was followed by a second-round multiplex PCR, then size selection and purification. TCRdb ran its own pipeline on the public reads, namely fastp trimming at Q25 and MiXCR clone calling, and kept in-frame beta chains. Identical CDR3 protein sequences are pooled into one entry, listed with their most common genes and DNA. A total of more than 300,000 distinct CDR3 sequences appear in this sample, about a sixth of them only once. The ten largest clonotypes hold roughly 2.3% of the sample. Sequencing input: peripheral blood. Receptors were obtained from an adult woman with stable Graves' hyperthyroidism.

This clonotype was counted between two and nine times. The chain is built from TRBV28 and TRBJ1-5; D is unresolved. V shed 1 base and J shed 2 bases, with 12 bases lying between them. This CDR3 comprises 16 residues. Per the germline V gene, CDR1 is MDHEN and CDR2 is SYDVKM. CDR3 sequence reads: CASSLFRVAGNQPQHF. CDR3 DNA sequence: TGTGCCAGCAGTTTATTCCGGGTGGCAGGCAATCAGCCCCAGCATTTT.

This clonotype was recorded at least ten times. This chain connects TRBV7-2 to TRBJ2-7; 12 bases align to TRBD2. From germline, CDR1 is SGHTA and CDR2 FQGNSA. V lost 0 bases and J lost 2; bases outside the gene matches: 14. This CDR3 contains 20 residues. The CDR3 bases are TGTGCCAGCAGCTTAGCGGCGTTAACTAGCGGGAGGCCGATAACCTACGAGCAGTACTTC. Translated: CASSLAALTSGRPITYEQYF.

The chain has TRBV4-1 and TRBJ1-1; weak D call: TRBD1 (6 bases). Trimming cost V 0 bases and J 2 bases, with 25 bases left between them. CDR1 and CDR2 from the germline V gene are MGHRA and YSYEKL. CDR3 length: 20 residues. CDR3 DNA sequence: TGCGCCAGCAGCCAAGAAAGGGTCTCGGTCAGGGTAGGGGGTAACACTGAAGCTTTCTTT. It codes for CASSQERVSVRVGGNTEAFF.

The sample holds many counts of this clonotype. Written as DNA, the CDR3 is TGTGCCAGCAGTTTATCGATAACTGGGGACAGGGGGCAACACGAGCAGTACTTC. It translates to CASSLSITGDRGQHEQYF. The rearrangement uses TRBV27 and TRBJ2-7, with 12 nucleotides matching TRBD1. Germline CDR1 and CDR2: MNHEY and SMNVEV (reference sequence). The CDR3 length is 18 residues. V shed 0 bases and J 5 bases; nucleotides not matched to a gene: 11.

This clonotype was counted at least ten times. With a much larger clone just one base away, this may be a read error. The V call is TRBV12-5, the J call TRBJ2-5, with D maybe TRBD2 (5 bases). This CDR3 is built from 15 residues. CDR1 LGHNT and CDR2 FRNRAP come from the germline V gene. Here the CDR3 DNA reads TGTGCTAGTGGTTTTGGAAGTACCGGAGGAGAGACCAAGTACTTC. Its translation: CASGFGSTGGETKYF. The whole variable domain, remainder taken from reference TRBV12-5 and TRBJ2-5, is DARVTQTPRHKVTEMGQEVTMRCQPILGHNTVFWYRQTMMQGLELLAYFRNRAPLDDSGMPKDRFSAEMPDATLATLKIQPSEPRDSAVYFCASGFGSTGGETKYFGPGTRLLVL.

There are many counts of this clonotype. The chain combines TRBV28 with TRBJ2-5; tentatively, D is TRBD2 (6 bases). Trimming stripped 2 bases from V and 1 base from J, with 20 bases between. The CDR3 is 18 amino acids. Per germline, CDR1 MDHEN and CDR2 SYDVKM. DNA for the CDR3: TGTGCCAGCAGTTTAGTTCAGTTTTTGGCTAGCGCCCAAGAGACCCAGTACTTC. It codes for CASSLVQFLASAQETQYF.

The chain has TRBV18 and TRBJ1-2; possible D gene TRBD1, 5 bases. V was trimmed by 1 base and J by 5 bases, leaving 8 bases between them. Per germline, CDR1 KGHSH and CDR2 LQKENI. This CDR3 region has 13 residues. Here the CDR3 reads CASSPRPGYGYTF. CDR3 sequence (DNA): TGTGCCAGCTCACCACGTCCAGGGTATGGCTACACCTTC. Full variable domain (rest looked up from reference TRBV18 and TRBJ1-2): NAGVMQNPRHLVRRRGQEARLRCSPMKGHSHVYWYRQLPEEGLKFMVYLQKENIIDESGMPKERFSAEFPKEGPSILRIQQVVRGDSAAYFCASSPRPGYGYTFGSGTRLTVV.

This clonotype came up many times. The rearrangement uses TRBV12-3 or TRBV12-4 and TRBJ2-7; D possibly corresponds to TRBD2 (6 bases). Trimming removed 6 bases from V and 4 bases from J, with 10 bases in between. This CDR3 has 12 residues. The CDR3 region is CASSTEGYEQYF. The DNA for the CDR3 is TGTGCCAGCAGCACGGAGGGGTACGAGCAGTACTTC.

This clonotype was found many times. V gene TRBV12-5 combines with J gene TRBJ2-4, with D tentatively TRBD2 (6 bases). Germline V gene sequence: CDR1 LGHNT, CDR2 FRNRAP. V was shortened by 2 bases and J by 2 bases, with 10 bases between the two germline ends. The CDR3 runs to 15 residues. The CDR3 reads CASGLLSGPKNIQYF. For the CDR3, the DNA is TGTGCTAGTGGTTTGCTTAGCGGCCCCAAAAACATTCAGTACTTC.

This clonotype was recorded at least ten times. The V call is TRBV19, the J call TRBJ1-5; D unclear. This CDR3 is built from 17 residues. Trimming took off 3 bases at V and 1 base at J, with 16 bases between the two ends. The V gene's germline CDR1 is LNHDA and CDR2 SQIVND (reference sequence). The CDR3 here is CASSMALALSSNQPQHF. CDR3 nucleotide sequence: TGTGCCAGTAGTATGGCGTTGGCACTGTCGAGCAATCAGCCCCAGCATTTT.

This clonotype was picked up many times. The chain employs TRBV30 and TRBJ1-5; TRBD1 is a possible D gene (5 bases). Trimming shortened V by 0 bases and J by 4 bases, and 13 bases separated the two germline ends. The germline CDR1 and CDR2 sequences are GTSNPN and SVGIG (reference sequence). There are 15 residues in the CDR3. The CDR3 DNA is TGTGCCTGGAGTGTAGGGGCATGGGTGAATCAGCCCCAGCATTTT. Translating gives CAWSVGAWVNQPQHF. The full variable domain, its missing parts supplied by reference TRBV30 and TRBJ1-5, is SQTIHQWPATLVQPVGSPLSLECTVEGTSNPNLYWYRQAAGRGLQLLFYSVGIGQISSEVPQNLSASRPQDRQFILSSKKLLLSDSGFYLCAWSVGAWVNQPQHFGDGTRLSIL.

This clonotype was detected many times. V and J are TRBV12-3 or TRBV12-4 and TRBJ2-5; 8 bases line up with TRBD1. The CDR3 runs to 13 residues. V trimming: 8 bases; J trimming: 3 bases; junction bases outside the gene matches: 5. CDR3 sequence (DNA): TGTGCCAGCTCCGCAGGGGGCGAAGAGACCCAGTACTTC. Amino acids: CASSAGGEETQYF.

This clonotype came up many times. This chain joins TRBV7-2 and TRBJ1-5, with 7 bases fitting TRBD1. Germline CDR1 SGHTA, CDR2 FQGNSA. Trimming cost V 5 bases and J 5 bases; bases outside gene matches: 9. The CDR3 runs to 15 residues. This CDR3 reads CASSGQTGSHQPQHF. In DNA, the CDR3 is TGTGCCAGCAGCGGGCAGACAGGGTCCCATCAGCCCCAGCATTTT.

This clonotype came up many times. V is TRBV12-3 or TRBV12-4 and J is TRBJ1-3; D remains ambiguous. This CDR3 is 12 amino acids long. Trimming stripped 6 bases from V and 4 bases from J, with 7 bases between. In DNA, the CDR3 is TGTGCCAGCAGCGCTCCCGGAAACACCATATATTTT. It encodes CASSAPGNTIYF.

This clonotype showed up many times. The chain links TRBV6-1 to TRBJ2-7; perhaps TRBD2 as D (5 bases). The CDR3 is 17 residues long. Trimming cost V 0 bases and J 4 bases, with 19 bases left between them. In germline, CDR1 is MNHNS, CDR2 SASEGT. The CDR3 spells CASSEARLPQWGYEQYF. The CDR3 DNA reads as TGTGCCAGCAGTGAAGCGCGACTACCTCAATGGGGATACGAGCAGTACTTC.

The chain joins TRBV6-1 to TRBJ2-2; D possibly corresponds to TRBD2 (5 bases). V lost 10 bases to trimming and J lost 6 bases, with 18 bases between them. The CDR3 is made up of 14 amino acids. Looked up from germline, CDR1 is MNHNS and CDR2 is SASEGT. The CDR3 here is CATQGGPRAGELFF. DNA for the CDR3: TGTGCCACCCAAGGAGGCCCCCGGGCCGGGGAGCTGTTTTTT.

Here the CDR3 DNA reads TGTGCCAGCAGCTTAGGGACGTCTCGACGGGAGCCCCAAGAGACCCAGTACTTC. The encoded protein is CASSLGTSRREPQETQYF. This chain uses TRBV11-1 with TRBJ2-5, with D tentatively TRBD2 (6 bases). With 1 base removed from V and 1 base from J, the gap between germline ends came to 19 bases. The germline gives CDR1 SGHAT, CDR2 FQDESV (reference sequence). This CDR3 contains 18 residues.

This clonotype was detected ten times or more. The chain carries TRBV7-8 and TRBJ2-5, with TRBD2 matching 11 bases. V gave up 3 bases and J gave up 5 bases; unmatched junction bases: 2. CDR3 length: 14 residues. The V gene's germline CDR1 is SGHVS and CDR2 FQNEAQ. As DNA, the CDR3 is TGTGCCAGCAGCTTCGGGACTAGCGGCGAGACCCAGTACTTC. It specifies CASSFGTSGETQYF. Complete variable domain (other parts from reference TRBV7-8 and TRBJ2-5): GAGVSQSPRYKVAKRGQDVALRCDPISGHVSLFWYQQALGQGPEFLTYFQNEAQLDKSGLPSDRFFAERPEGSVSTLKIQRTQQEDSAVYLCASSFGTSGETQYFGPGTRLLVL.

This clonotype has only a few counts. J is TRBJ2-7 and V is TRBV6-1; 7 nucleotides agree with TRBD1. J was trimmed by 0 bases and V by 1 base; bases with no gene match: 3. Germline V gene sequence: CDR1 MNHNS, CDR2 SASEGT. CDR3 size: 15 residues. CDR3 sequence (DNA): TGTGCCAGCAGTGAAGAACAGGGGAGCTCCTACGAGCAGTACTTC. It specifies CASSEEQGSSYEQYF.

This clonotype showed up many times. The chain has TRBV7-2 and TRBJ1-5, with no clear D. V gave up 1 base and J gave up 6 bases, with 10 bases separating them. Germline values: CDR1 SGHTA, CDR2 FQGNSA. This CDR3 has 14 residues. CDR3 in DNA: TGTGCCAGCAGCTTAGTCCAGACGGGTCAGCCCCAGCATTTT. This encodes CASSLVQTGQPQHF. Looking up the rest from reference TRBV7-2 and TRBJ1-5 gives the full variable domain: GAGVSQSPSNKVTEKGKDVELRCDPISGHTALYWYRQSLGQGLEFLIYFQGNSAPDKSGLPSDRFSAERTGGSVSTLTIQRTQQEDSAVYLCASSLVQTGQPQHFGDGTRLSIL.

This chain uses TRBV20-1 with TRBJ2-2; 12 bases align to TRBD2. CDR1 and CDR2 (germline): DFQATT, SNEGSKA (reference sequence). Losses at the gene ends were 5 bases for V and 4 bases for J; bases not matched to a gene: 5. This CDR3 is built from 15 residues. Written as DNA, the CDR3 is TGCAGTGCTTCAACTAGCGGGAGGTTCACCGGGGAGCTGTTTTTT. This gives the protein CSASTSGRFTGELFF.

This clonotype has a count of ten or more. The rearrangement uses TRBV5-6 and TRBJ1-2; no definite D call. The V end was cut by 4 bases, the J end by 5 bases, with 6 bases between. The germline CDR1 and CDR2 sequences are SGHDT and YYEEEE. There are 11 residues in the CDR3. CDR3 DNA: TGTGCCAGCAGCCGAACGTATGGCTACACCTTC. Encoded protein: CASSRTYGYTF. Based on the CDR3 plus reference TRBV5-6 and TRBJ1-2, the full variable domain is DAGVTQSPTHLIKTRGQQVTLRCSPKSGHDTVSWYQQALGQGPQFIFQYYEEEERQRGNFPDRFSGHQFPNYSSELNVNALLLGDSALYLCASSRTYGYTFGSGTRLTVV.